This TCR beta chain was identified during a study of a mutant IDH1 vaccine in newly diagnosed glioma. Study background: Prior therapy was radiotherapy, temozolomide, or both; most received both. Study outcomes and limitations: Induction of immune responses by the vaccine occurred in 93.3% of patients.

Time point reported: week 23, last vaccination. The study gave 300 ug of mutant IDH1 20-mer peptide per vaccine dose, with topical imiquimod. This clone was recorded only once. Its antigen remains unidentified. This table comes from immunoSEQ multiplex PCR, and its TCRdb copy is limited to in-frame clones, with some not included. The table includes some 80,000 clones, more than 80% detected once. V was trimmed by 7 bases and J by 7 bases, leaving 19 bases between them. CDR1 and CDR2 (germline): SGHVS, FNYEAQ. The CDR3 is 15 amino acids. This sequence originates from a woman between 45 and 65 years old with glioma. This sample comprised PBMCs, obtained from a glioma patient whose treatment included an IDH1 peptide vaccine. This chain joins TRBV7-6 and TRBJ2-2; D possibly corresponds to TRBD1 (6 bases). The CDR3 nucleotides are TGTGCCAGCAAAACTTGGTTGGGGGCCGACGGGGAGCTGTTTTTT. Amino acids: CASKTWLGADGELFF.